These 18 T cell receptor beta chains share one sample of origin, sequenced in a study of cytomegalovirus exposure and HLA in healthy donors. 13 Jbeta primers and 60 Vbeta primers were used for the PCR. The method was immunoSEQ multiplex PCR; TCRdb's version includes in-frame clones alone and lacks a portion of them. The table has approximately 110,000 clones, 60% to 85% seen once. The specimen sequenced was PBMCs. These TCRs come from a man aged 45-65 years in good health and CMV-seronegative.

The chain recombines TRBV20-1 with TRBJ2-7; D call uncertain. This CDR3 spans 10 amino acids. CDR1 and CDR2 (germline): DFQATT, SNEGSKA (reference sequence). The V gene lost 6 bases and the J gene lost 0 bases, with 3 bases spanning the gap. The CDR3 nucleotides are TGCAGTGCCTCCTCCTACGAGCAGTACTTC. This codes for CSASSYEQYF.

The chain uses TRBV6-1 and TRBJ1-4; D possibly corresponds to TRBD1 (6 bases). Trimming left V 7 bases short and J 3 bases short, with 12 bases between. CDR3 length equals 14 residues. Germline V lookup: CDR1 MNHNS, CDR2 SASEGT. The CDR3, as DNA: TGTGCCAGCAATACAGGGTTGGCTAATGAAAAACTGTTTTTT. Protein product: CASNTGLANEKLFF.

The J gene is TRBJ2-1, the V gene TRBV4-1; TRBD2 agrees at 14 bases. There are 17 residues in the CDR3. V shed 4 bases, J shed 3 bases, and the junction held 5 bases outside the gene matches. Germline values: CDR1 MGHRA, CDR2 YSYEKL. CDR3 DNA sequence: TGCGCCAGCAGCCCAGGACTAGCGGGGGGTCTCTACAATGAGCAGTTCTTC. This sequence encodes CASSPGLAGGLYNEQFF.

The genes are TRBV5-1 and TRBJ2-6; the D is unclear. The CDR3 is 14 residues long. Trimming stripped 10 bases from V and 0 bases from J, with 11 bases between. Germline CDR1 and CDR2: SGHRS and YFSETQ. Here the CDR3 DNA reads TGCGCCCCCGACTTCCACTCTGGGGCCAACGTCCTGACTTTC. The encoded protein is CAPDFHSGANVLTF. The whole variable domain, filled in from reference TRBV5-1 and TRBJ2-6, reads KAGVTQTPRYLIKTRGQQVTLSCSPISGHRSVSWYQQTPGQGLQFLFEYFSETQRNKGNFPGRFSGRQFSNSRSEMNVSTLELGDSALYLCAPDFHSGANVLTFGAGSRLTVL.

The V call is TRBV7-9, the J call TRBJ2-5; possibly TRBD1 for D (6 bases). The germline V gene encodes CDR1 SEHNR and CDR2 FQNEAQ (reference sequence). Trimming took off 5 bases at V and 5 bases at J, with 15 bases between the two ends. The CDR3 covers 14 residues. In DNA, the CDR3 is TGTGCCAGCAGCATCCGGGACACATGGGAGACCCAGTACTTC. It yields the protein CASSIRDTWETQYF.

The chain links TRBV7-6 to TRBJ1-6; 8 nucleotides align to TRBD1. Germline assignment: CDR1 SGHVS and CDR2 FNYEAQ. The CDR3 has 15 residues. Losses at the gene ends were 2 bases for V and 8 bases for J; bases not matched to a gene: 5. CDR3 in amino acids: CASSLRQGADSPLHF. The CDR3 DNA reads TGTGCCAGCAGCTTACGGCAGGGGGCGGATTCACCCCTCCACTTT.

This clone was detected only once. V and J are TRBV2 and TRBJ2-3, with D possibly matching TRBD2 (7 bases). The V gene's germline CDR1 is SNHLY and CDR2 FYNNEI. V lost 7 bases and J 8 bases, leaving 13 bases between the germline ends. CDR3 size: 12 residues. CDR3 sequence reads: CASTGGGGTQYF. In DNA form, the CDR3 reads TGTGCCAGCACGGGGGGCGGGGGTACGCAGTATTTT.

This clone was recorded a few times. The CDR3 region is CASSLDRGLNSPLHF. The CDR3 DNA reads TGTGCCAGCAGCTTAGATCGAGGGTTGAATTCACCCCTCCACTTT. The genes are TRBV11-2 and TRBJ1-6; unclear D gene. Per germline, CDR1 SGHAT and CDR2 FQNNGV. CDR3 length: 15 amino acids. The V end lost 0 bases, the J end lost 7 bases, and 10 bases lay between the germline ends.

V is TRBV28 and J is TRBJ2-2, with D perhaps matching TRBD2 (6 bases). Trimming removed 6 bases from V and 2 bases from J, with 13 bases in between. The CDR3 loop spans 15 amino acids. Germline CDR1 is MDHEN and CDR2 is SYDVKM. This CDR3 reads CASSRDGLNTGELFF. CDR3 sequence (DNA): TGTGCCAGCAGCCGCGACGGACTAAACACCGGGGAGCTGTTTTTT.

J is TRBJ1-1 and V is TRBV6-6, with 8 bases aligning to TRBD1. Losses at the gene ends were 4 bases for V and 3 bases for J; bases not matched to a gene: 4. The germline gives CDR1 MNHNY, CDR2 SVGAGI (reference sequence). The CDR3 spans 14 residues. The CDR3 protein is CASSWTGWDTEAFF. The CDR3 DNA reads TGTGCCAGCAGTTGGACAGGGTGGGACACTGAAGCTTTCTTT.

The chain has TRBV2 and TRBJ1-5; 8 bases align to TRBD1. V lost 6 bases and J lost 5; bases outside the gene matches: 9. The CDR3 length is 15 residues. Germline CDR1 and CDR2: SNHLY and FYNNEI. The CDR3 nucleotides read TGTGCCAGCAGCCAGGGGGCCGTCGAGCATCAGCCCCAGCATTTT. It specifies CASSQGAVEHQPQHF.

This clone was detected once. This chain uses TRBV5-1 with TRBJ2-3; the match to TRBD2 covers 8 bases. CDR1 is SGHRS and CDR2 is YFSETQ in the germline V gene. V was clipped by 3 bases and J by 1 base; unmatched bases: 7. CDR3 length: 16 amino acids. The CDR3 region is CASSSRPGGGTDTQYF. CDR3 DNA sequence: TGCGCCAGCAGCTCCCGGCCGGGGGGGGGCACAGATACGCAGTATTTT.

The chain is built from TRBV7-2 and TRBJ2-7, with TRBD2 matching 10 bases. Germline loops: CDR1 SGHTA, CDR2 FQGNSA. CDR3 length: 15 amino acids. The ends lost 5 bases at V and 2 bases at J; junction bases unmatched: 6. The CDR3 reads CASSPGGTSAYEQYV. The CDR3 DNA is TGTGCCAGCAGCCCGGGGGGGACTAGCGCCTACGAGCAGTACGTC.

The chain employs TRBV7-9 and TRBJ2-3; tentatively, D is TRBD2 (6 bases). Looked up from germline, CDR1 is SEHNR and CDR2 is FQNEAQ (reference sequence). The CDR3 has 15 residues. Trimming left V 9 bases short and J 2 bases short, with 18 bases between. In DNA form, the CDR3 reads TGTGCCAGAACAGCGTTGGCGGGGATCACAGATACGCAGTATTTT. It encodes CARTALAGITDTQYF.

This chain uses TRBV5-6 with TRBJ2-7, with D maybe TRBD2 (5 bases). Trimming took off 4 bases at V and 4 bases at J, with 12 bases between the two ends. The germline V gene has CDR1 SGHDT and CDR2 YYEEEE. CDR3 length: 13 residues. The CDR3 DNA sequence: TGTGCCAGCAGCCTCTTGGGAGAATACGAGCAGTACGTC. Protein: CASSLLGEYEQYV.

This chain links TRBV18 with TRBJ1-6; TRBD1 matches at 7 bases. The CDR3 runs 16 residues. CDR1 KGHSH and CDR2 LQKENI come from the germline V gene. After removal of 4 bases from V and 6 bases from J, the junction contained 9 bases not matched to a gene. The CDR3 region has the DNA TGTGCCAGCTCACAAAGCTCGGGGACAGCTAATTCACCCCTCCACTTT. This gives the protein CASSQSSGTANSPLHF.

V and J are TRBV5-1 and TRBJ2-1; 13 positions match TRBD2. Germline V CDR1 and CDR2: SGHRS, YFSETQ. CDR3 length equals 18 residues. The V gene end was trimmed by 0 bases and the J gene end by 7 bases; junction bases not matched to a gene: 10. The CDR3 DNA is TGCGCCAGCAGCTTGGAGGGACTAGCGGGATTAAAGAGAAATGAGCAGTTCTTC. It codes for CASSLEGLAGLKRNEQFF.

The DNA for the CDR3 is TGTGCCAGCAGTTCCGGAGGGGGCAGGAATCAGCCCCAGCATTTT. Its translation: CASSSGGGRNQPQHF. This chain uses TRBV6-5 with TRBJ1-5; 7 bases match TRBD1. This CDR3 spans 15 amino acids. Looked up from germline, CDR1 is MNHEY and CDR2 is SVGAGI. With V trimmed by 4 bases and J by 4 bases, 7 bases remained unmatched.